This T cell receptor (beta chain) comes out of a study of regulatory T cells (dated by TCRdb to 2017 to 2018). About the full investigation: T-cell receptor beta repertoires of sorted regulatory, conventional CD4+ and CD8+ T cells were compared between CD3G-deficient patients and healthy controls. Paper-wide results and their limitations: CD8+ T cells from patients showed a nonsignificant trend toward lower Shannon entropy than control CD8+ cells. Repertoires from patients had restricted unique TRB V-J pairs and skewed V and J gene usage, with the strongest effect in regulatory T cells.

All CD3G-deficient patients had evidence of autoimmunity, which was more severe in two of the patients. At testing, patients were between 2 and 39 years old and showed lower naive and higher memory CD4+ and CD8+ T-cell proportions. The patient group comprised 5 or 6 individuals with CD3G deficiency. Patient samples and clinical data were obtained from an international physician network spanning the United States, Europe and Asia. Ficoll density separation was used to isolate peripheral blood mononuclear cells. CD3+ CD8+ CD4- T cells were isolated using a FACSAria cell sorter. Sequences MDHEN (CDR1) and SYDVKM (CDR2) are obtained from the germline V gene. Germline trimming: 4 bases from V, 4 bases from J; junction bases outside gene matches: 4. The CDR3 goes from the cysteine to the phenylalanine over 15 residues. Of the read, only the CDR3 DNA is kept; its 45 bases are in frame from base 1. A word on this clone: It lacks a known antigen. Per-nucleotide qualities are absent, and no much larger clonotype sits a single base away.

In the multiplex PCR, 52 forward TRBV primers and 13 reverse TRBJ primers were used, and assay-based and computational corrections were applied for amplification bias. Rearranged TRB loci were amplified from genomic DNA by multiplex PCR within the immunoSEQ assay. Sequencing of the TRB amplicons was done on an Illumina HiSeq platform. As for the original processing: Custom algorithms error-filtered the raw sequences and aligned the raw sequences to reference gene sequences, after which the immunoSEQ online tools were used for analysis. Frequencies of productive and nonproductive TRB rearrangements were evaluated among both unique and total sequences. The likelihood of self-reactivity was estimated by examining two features, hydrophobicity and amino acid composition, of TRB CDR3 positions 6 and 7. Prism software was used to run t tests, Mann-Whitney tests or two-way ANOVA for comparisons between groups. As stored in TCRdb, this immuneACCESS dataset retains in-frame rearrangements with V and J assigned. A fraction of the clones does not appear; measured against another copy, unresolved V genes explain less than half of the discrepancy, and the remainder lacks a known reason. V and J calls and clone size are copied from that table; D and trimming were computed from the DNA. The sample data list about 6,000 clones, and approximately 80% of these were observed just once. The leading ten clones occupy approximately 30% of the sample.

The V gene is TRBV28 and the J gene is TRBJ2-3, and 11 junctional nucleotides match TRBD2. This receptor was obtained from a child aged 5 to 17 with CD3G deficiency. Sequencing was carried out using CD8+ T cells sorted from blood. The encoded CDR3 is CASSYVGLAADTQYF. The DNA sequence reads TGTGCCAGCAGTTATGTGGGACTAGCGGCAGATACGCAGTATTTT.